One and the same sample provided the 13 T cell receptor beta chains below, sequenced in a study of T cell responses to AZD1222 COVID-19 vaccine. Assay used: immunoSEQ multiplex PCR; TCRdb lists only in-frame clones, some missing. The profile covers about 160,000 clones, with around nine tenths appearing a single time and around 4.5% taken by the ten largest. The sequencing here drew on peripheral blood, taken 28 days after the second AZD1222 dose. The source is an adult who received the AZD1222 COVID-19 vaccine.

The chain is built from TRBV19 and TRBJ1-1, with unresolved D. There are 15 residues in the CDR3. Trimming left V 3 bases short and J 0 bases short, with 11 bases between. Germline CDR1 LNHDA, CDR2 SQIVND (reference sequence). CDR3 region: CASSIIGELNTEAFF. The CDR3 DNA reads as TGTGCCAGTAGTATCATCGGGGAACTGAACACTGAAGCTTTCTTT.

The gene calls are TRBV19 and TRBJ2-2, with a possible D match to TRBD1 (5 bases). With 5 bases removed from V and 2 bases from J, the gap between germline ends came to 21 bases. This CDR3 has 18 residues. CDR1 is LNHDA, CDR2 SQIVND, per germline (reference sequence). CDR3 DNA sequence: TGTGCCAGTAGTGGACCCCGGAACAGGATAGAAAACACCGGGGAGCTGTTTTTT. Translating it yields CASSGPRNRIENTGELFF.

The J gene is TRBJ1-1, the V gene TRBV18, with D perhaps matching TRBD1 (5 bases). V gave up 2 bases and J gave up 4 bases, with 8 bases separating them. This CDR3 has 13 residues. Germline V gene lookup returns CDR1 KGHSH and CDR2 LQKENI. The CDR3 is CASSPGAVTEAFF. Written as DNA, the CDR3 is TGTGCCAGCTCACCAGGGGCAGTCACTGAAGCTTTCTTT.

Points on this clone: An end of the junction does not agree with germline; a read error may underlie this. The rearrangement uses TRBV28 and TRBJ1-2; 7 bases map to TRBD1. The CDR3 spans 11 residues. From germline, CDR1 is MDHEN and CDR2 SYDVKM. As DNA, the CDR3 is TGTGCCAGCAGTGTAACCGCCGGGACAGATTTC. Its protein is CASSVTAGTDF.

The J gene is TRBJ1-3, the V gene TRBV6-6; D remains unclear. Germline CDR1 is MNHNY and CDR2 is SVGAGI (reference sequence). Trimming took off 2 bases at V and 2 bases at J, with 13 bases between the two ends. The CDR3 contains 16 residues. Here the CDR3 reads CASSYKSSATGNTIYF. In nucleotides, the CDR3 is TGTGCCAGCAGTTACAAAAGTTCCGCAACTGGAAACACCATATATTTT.

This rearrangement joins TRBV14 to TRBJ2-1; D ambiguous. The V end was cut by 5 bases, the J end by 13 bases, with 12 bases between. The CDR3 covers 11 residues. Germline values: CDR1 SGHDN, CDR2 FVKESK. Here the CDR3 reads CASSKGPAQFF. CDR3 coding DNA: TGTGCCAGCAGCAAAGGGCCAGCTCAGTTCTTC.

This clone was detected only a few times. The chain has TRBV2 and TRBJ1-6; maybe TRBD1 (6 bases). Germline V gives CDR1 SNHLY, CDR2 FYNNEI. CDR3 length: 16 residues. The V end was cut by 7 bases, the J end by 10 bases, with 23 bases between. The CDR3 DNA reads TGTGCCAGCAAGACGGACAGAAGACGGTCTAGGTCACCCCTCCACTTT. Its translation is CASKTDRRRSRSPLHF.

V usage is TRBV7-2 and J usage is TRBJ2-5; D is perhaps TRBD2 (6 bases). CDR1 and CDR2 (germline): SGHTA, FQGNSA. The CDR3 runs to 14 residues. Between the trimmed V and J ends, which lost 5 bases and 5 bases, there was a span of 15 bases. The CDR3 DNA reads TGTGCCAGCAGCGCTACTAGCCCGCTGGAGACCCAGTACTTC. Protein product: CASSATSPLETQYF. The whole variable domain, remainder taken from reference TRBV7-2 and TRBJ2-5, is GAGVSQSPSNKVTEKGKDVELRCDPISGHTALYWYRQSLGQGLEFLIYFQGNSAPDKSGLPSDRFSAERTGGSVSTLTIQRTQQEDSAVYLCASSATSPLETQYFGPGTRLLVL.

The CDR3 bases are TGTGCCAGCAGGTCCCACCGTTCCGGGCGGGACGAGCAGTACTTC. Translated: CASRSHRSGRDEQYF. J is TRBJ2-7 and V is TRBV6-5; D is perhaps TRBD2 (5 bases). The CDR3 is 15 amino acids. In germline, CDR1 is MNHEY, CDR2 SVGAGI. V lost 6 bases and J 5 bases, leaving 20 bases between the germline ends.

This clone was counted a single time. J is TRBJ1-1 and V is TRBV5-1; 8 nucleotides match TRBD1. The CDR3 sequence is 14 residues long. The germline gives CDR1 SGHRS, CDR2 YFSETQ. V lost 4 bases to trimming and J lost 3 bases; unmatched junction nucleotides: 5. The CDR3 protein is CASSLDRVDTEAFF. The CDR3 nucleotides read TGCGCCAGCAGCCTGGACAGGGTAGACACTGAAGCTTTCTTT. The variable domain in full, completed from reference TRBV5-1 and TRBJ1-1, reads KAGVTQTPRYLIKTRGQQVTLSCSPISGHRSVSWYQQTPGQGLQFLFEYFSETQRNKGNFPGRFSGRQFSNSRSEMNVSTLELGDSALYLCASSLDRVDTEAFFGQGTRLTVV.

The CDR3 spells CASRGQGTTEAFF. CDR3 bases: TGTGCCAGTAGAGGACAGGGGACGACTGAAGCTTTCTTT. The J gene is TRBJ1-1, the V gene TRBV6-5; 9 bases fit TRBD1. V was clipped by 9 bases and J by 5 bases; unmatched bases: 7. CDR3 length: 13 residues. From germline, CDR1 is MNHEY and CDR2 SVGAGI.

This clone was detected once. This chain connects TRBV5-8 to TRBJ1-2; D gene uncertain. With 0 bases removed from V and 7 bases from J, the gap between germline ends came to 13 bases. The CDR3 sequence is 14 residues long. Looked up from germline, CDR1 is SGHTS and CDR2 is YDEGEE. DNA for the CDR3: TGTGCCAGCAGCTTGGGTGGCCCTATGGTTGGCTACACCTTC. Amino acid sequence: CASSLGGPMVGYTF.

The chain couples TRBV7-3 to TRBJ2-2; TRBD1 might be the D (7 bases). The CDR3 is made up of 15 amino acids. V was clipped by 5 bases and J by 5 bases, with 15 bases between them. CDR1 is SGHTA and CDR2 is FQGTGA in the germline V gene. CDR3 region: CASSPRQGGTGELFF. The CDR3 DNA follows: TGTGCCAGCAGCCCCCGACAGGGAGGAACCGGGGAGCTGTTTTTT.